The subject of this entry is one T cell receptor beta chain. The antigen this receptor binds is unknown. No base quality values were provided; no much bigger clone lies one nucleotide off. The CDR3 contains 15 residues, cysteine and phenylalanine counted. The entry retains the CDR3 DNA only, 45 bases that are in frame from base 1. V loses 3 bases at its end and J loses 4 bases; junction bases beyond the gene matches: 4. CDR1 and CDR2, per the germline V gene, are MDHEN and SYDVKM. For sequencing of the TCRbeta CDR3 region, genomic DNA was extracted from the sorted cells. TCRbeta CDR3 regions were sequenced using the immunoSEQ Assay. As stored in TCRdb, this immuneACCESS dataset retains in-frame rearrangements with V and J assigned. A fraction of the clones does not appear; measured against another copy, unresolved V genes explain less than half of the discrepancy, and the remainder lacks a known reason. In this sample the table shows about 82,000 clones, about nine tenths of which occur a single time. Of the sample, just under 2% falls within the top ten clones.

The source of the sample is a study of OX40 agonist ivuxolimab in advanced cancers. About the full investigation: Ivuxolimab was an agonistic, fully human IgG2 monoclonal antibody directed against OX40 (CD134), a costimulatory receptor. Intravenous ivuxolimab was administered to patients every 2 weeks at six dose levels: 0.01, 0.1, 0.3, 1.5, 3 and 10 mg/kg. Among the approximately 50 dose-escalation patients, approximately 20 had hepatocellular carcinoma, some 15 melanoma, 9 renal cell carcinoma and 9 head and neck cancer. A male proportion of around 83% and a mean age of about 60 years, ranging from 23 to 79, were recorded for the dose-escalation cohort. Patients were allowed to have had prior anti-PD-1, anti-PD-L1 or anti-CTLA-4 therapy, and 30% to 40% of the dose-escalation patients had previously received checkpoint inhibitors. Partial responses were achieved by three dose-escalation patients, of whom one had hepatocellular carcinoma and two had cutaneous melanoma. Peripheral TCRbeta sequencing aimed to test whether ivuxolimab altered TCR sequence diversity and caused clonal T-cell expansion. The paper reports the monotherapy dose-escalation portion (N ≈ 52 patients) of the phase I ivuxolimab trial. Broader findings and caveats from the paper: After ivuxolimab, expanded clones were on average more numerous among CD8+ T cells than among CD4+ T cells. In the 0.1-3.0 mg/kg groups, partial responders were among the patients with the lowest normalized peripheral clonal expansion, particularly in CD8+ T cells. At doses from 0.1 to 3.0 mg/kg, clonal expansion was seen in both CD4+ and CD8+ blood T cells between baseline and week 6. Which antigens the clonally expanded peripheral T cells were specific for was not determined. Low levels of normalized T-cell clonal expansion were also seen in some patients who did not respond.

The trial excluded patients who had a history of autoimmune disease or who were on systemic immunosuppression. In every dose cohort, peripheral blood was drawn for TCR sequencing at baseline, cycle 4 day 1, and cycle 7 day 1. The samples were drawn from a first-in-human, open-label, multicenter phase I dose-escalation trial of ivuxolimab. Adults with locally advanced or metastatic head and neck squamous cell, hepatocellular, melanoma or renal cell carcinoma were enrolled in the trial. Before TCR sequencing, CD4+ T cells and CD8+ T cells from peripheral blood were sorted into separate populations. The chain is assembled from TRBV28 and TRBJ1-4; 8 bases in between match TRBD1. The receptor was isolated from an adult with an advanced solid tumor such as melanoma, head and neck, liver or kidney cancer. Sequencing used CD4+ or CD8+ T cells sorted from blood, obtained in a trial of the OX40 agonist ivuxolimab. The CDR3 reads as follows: CASSFQGAGNEKLFF. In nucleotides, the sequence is TGTGCCAGCAGTTTTCAGGGGGCTGGTAATGAAAAACTGTTTTTT.